The 18 T cell receptor beta chains below were found in one sample sequenced in a study of T cells of healthy individuals. From the 5' RACE reads, TCRdb called clonotypes with MiXCR, one entry per CDR3 protein. The table includes about 63,000 distinct CDR3 sequences, about 17% detected once. These receptors were taken from a human donor in good health.

This clonotype was observed at least ten times. The chain uses TRBV30 and TRBJ2-5, with 7 bases matching TRBD2. The V and J ends lost 2 bases and 4 bases, in that order; junction bases with no gene match: 7. This CDR3 comprises 14 residues. CDR1 is GTSNPN, CDR2 SVGIG, per germline (reference sequence). The CDR3: CAWSPWTRGETQYF. CDR3 in DNA: TGTGCCTGGAGTCCTTGGACTAGGGGAGAGACCCAGTACTTC.

V gene TRBV7-8 combines with J gene TRBJ1-4; the D is unclear. The CDR3 spans 15 residues. Germline CDR1 and CDR2: SGHVS and FQNEAQ. Trimming stripped 2 bases from V and 8 bases from J, with 15 bases between. Written as DNA, the CDR3 is TGTGCCAGCAGCTTATATGGATCTATCACAGAAAAACTGTTTTTT. This translates into CASSLYGSITEKLFF.

The table lists this clonotype with a few counts. The rearrangement joins TRBV11-2 to TRBJ1-6; perhaps TRBD1 as D (6 bases). Germline CDR1 is SGHAT and CDR2 is FQNNGV. The CDR3 totals 16 residues. V lost 0 bases and J 5 bases, leaving 11 bases between the germline ends. The CDR3 coding sequence is TGTGCCAGCAGCTTAGATGACAGGAGGGATAATTCACCCCTCCACTTT. Its protein product is CASSLDDRRDNSPLHF.

J is TRBJ2-2 and V is TRBV2; 9 nucleotides match TRBD2. Germline V lookup: CDR1 SNHLY, CDR2 FYNNEI. The CDR3 loop spans 15 amino acids. After removal of 7 bases from V and 1 base from J, the junction contained 4 bases not matched to a gene. In nucleotides, the CDR3 is TGTGCCAGCATAGCGGGAGTGGGGAACACCGGGGAGCTGTTTTTT. It yields the protein CASIAGVGNTGELFF.

This clonotype was detected many times. The rearrangement links TRBV12-3 or TRBV12-4 to TRBJ2-1; TRBD2 matches 11 bases. The CDR3 covers 15 residues. The V gene end was trimmed by 6 bases and the J gene end by 5 bases; junction bases not matched to a gene: 6. The DNA of the CDR3 is TGTGCCAGCAGCCTGGGACTAGCGGTAAACAATGAGCAGTTCTTC. It codes for CASSLGLAVNNEQFF.

The table lists this clonotype with a few counts. V usage is TRBV20-1 and J usage is TRBJ1-2; TRBD1 is a possible D gene (5 bases). Trimming removed 2 bases from V and 6 bases from J, with 13 bases in between. The CDR3 runs 13 residues. Per germline, CDR1 DFQATT and CDR2 SNEGSKA (reference sequence). CDR3 protein: CSARPGRPNGYTF. CDR3 coding DNA: TGCAGTGCTAGACCAGGGAGGCCGAATGGCTACACCTTC.

Note on this clonotype: A much larger clone differs from this one at a single base, so this may be a read error. The V and J genes are TRBV5-1 and TRBJ2-3, with a possible D match to TRBD2 (6 bases). The CDR3 has 15 residues. Per germline, CDR1 SGHRS and CDR2 YFSETQ. CDR3 sequence reads: CVSSLGSGRTDTQYF. The CDR3 DNA sequence: TGCGTCAGCAGCTTGGGCAGCGGGCGTACAGATACGCAGTATTTT.

This chain joins TRBV18 and TRBJ2-1, with a tentative D call TRBD2 (5 bases). With 6 bases removed from V and 0 bases from J, the gap between germline ends came to 15 bases. CDR1 and CDR2 (germline): KGHSH, LQKENI. The length of the CDR3 is 16 residues. DNA for the CDR3: TGTGCCAGCTCCCCTCGGGCGGGTAGCTCCTACAATGAGCAGTTCTTC. This encodes CASSPRAGSSYNEQFF. Using reference TRBV18 and TRBJ2-1 for the parts outside the CDR3, the full variable domain is NAGVMQNPRHLVRRRGQEARLRCSPMKGHSHVYWYRQLPEEGLKFMVYLQKENIIDESGMPKERFSAEFPKEGPSILRIQQVVRGDSAAYFCASSPRAGSSYNEQFFGPGTRLTVL.

The chain has TRBV21-1 and TRBJ2-7; the D call of TRBD2 is as the table states it, not checked on the DNA. TRBV21-1 is a listed pseudogene. CDR3 length: 19 amino acids. In DNA, the CDR3 is TGTGCCAGCAGCAAAAGGAAGTATTTTAGCGGGACCTGGGCCTACGAGCAGTACTTC. Protein: CASSKRKYFSGTWAYEQYF.

This clonotype was observed many times. V and J are TRBV7-9 and TRBJ2-6, with TRBD1 matching 8 bases. The V and J ends lost 6 bases and 0 bases, in that order; junction bases with no gene match: 4. This CDR3 contains 16 residues. The V gene's germline CDR1 is SEHNR and CDR2 FQNEAQ (reference sequence). CDR3 loop: CASRGQVFSGANVLTF. The CDR3 bases are TGTGCCAGCAGGGGACAGGTATTCTCTGGGGCCAACGTCCTGACTTTC.

J is TRBJ2-3 and V is TRBV28; D tentatively reads TRBD1 or TRBD2 (6 bases each). Germline V gives CDR1 MDHEN, CDR2 SYDVKM. Trimming left V 3 bases short and J 2 bases short, with 15 bases between. This CDR3 contains 16 residues. CDR3 nucleotide sequence: TGTGCCAGCAGTTTGGCCGGGGGCGCATCCACAGATACGCAGTATTTT. Translating it yields CASSLAGGASTDTQYF. Full variable domain (remainder filled in from reference TRBV28 and TRBJ2-3): DVKVTQSSRYLVKRTGEKVFLECVQDMDHENMFWYRQDPGLGLRLIYFSYDVKMKEKGDIPEGYSVSREKKERFSLILESASTNQTSMYLCASSLAGGASTDTQYFGPGTRLTVL.

J is TRBJ1-6 and V is TRBV12-3 or TRBV12-4; D gene uncertain. The V and J ends lost 3 bases and 7 bases respectively, with 4 bases between them. There are 12 residues in the CDR3. The CDR3: CASSLTNSPLHF. CDR3 sequence (DNA): TGTGCCAGCAGTTTGACAAATTCACCCCTCCACTTT.

This clonotype occurred many times. The V and J genes are TRBV12-3 or TRBV12-4 and TRBJ2-7, with D possibly being TRBD2 (6 bases). The ends were cut back, 6 bases at V and 0 bases at J, with 15 bases in the middle. The CDR3 has 15 amino acids. The CDR3: CASRSTGTRSYEQYF. CDR3 DNA sequence: TGTGCCAGCAGAAGTACCGGGACTCGCTCCTACGAGCAGTACTTC.

This clonotype was seen many times. The chain recombines TRBV20-1 with TRBJ1-5; D unresolved. Germline CDR1 is DFQATT and CDR2 is SNEGSKA (reference sequence). V was shortened by 3 bases and J by 2 bases, with 8 bases between the two germline ends. This CDR3 is built from 13 residues. This chain's CDR3 is CSAREGGNQPQHF. Written as DNA, the CDR3 is TGCAGTGCTAGGGAAGGCGGCAATCAGCCCCAGCATTTT.

This clonotype showed up just a few times. V and J are TRBV12-3 or TRBV12-4 and TRBJ2-7, with D unclear. Trimming removed 2 bases from V and 5 bases from J, with 10 bases in between. There are 13 residues in the CDR3. The CDR3 DNA reads TGTGCCAGCAGTTTAATATCGGGCCACGAGCAGTACTTC. It codes for CASSLISGHEQYF.

As regards this clonotype: Given a much more abundant clone one base away, this may be a read error. This chain links TRBV11-1 with TRBJ1-4, with D uncertain. Germline CDR1 is SGHAT and CDR2 is FQDESV (reference sequence). The CDR3 sequence is 13 residues long. The CDR3 loop is CTSSPGINEKLFF. CDR3 nucleotides: TGTACCAGCAGCCCGGGGATTAATGAAAAACTGTTTTTT.

This clonotype came up many times. V gene TRBV4-2 combines with J gene TRBJ2-3; perhaps D is TRBD1 or TRBD2 (6 bases each). Germline V gene lookup returns CDR1 LGHNA and CDR2 YNFKEQ. V lost 0 bases and J 6 bases, leaving 16 bases between the germline ends. The CDR3 consists of 16 residues. Here the CDR3 DNA reads TGTGCCAGCAGCCAAGAGTCGAGGGGGGAGGTGGATACGCAGTATTTT. It encodes CASSQESRGEVDTQYF.

In its sample, this clonotype was seen a few times. The gene calls are TRBV28 and TRBJ1-5, with D possibly matching TRBD1 (6 bases). Germline CDR1 is MDHEN and CDR2 is SYDVKM. The CDR3 has 16 amino acids. The ends were cut back, 6 bases at V and 0 bases at J, with 15 bases in the middle. DNA of the CDR3: TGTGCCAGCAGATTTACGGACAGCTATAGCAATCAGCCCCAGCATTTT. It encodes CASRFTDSYSNQPQHF.